These 7 T cell receptor beta chains came from one sample sequenced in a study of CD8 T cells in ankylosing spondylitis. Overall study findings and caveats: A motif in TCR beta, a set of eight or nine highly homologous variants, appeared characteristic of ankylosing spondylitis blood.

TCRdb used MiXCR to reprocess the 5' RACE reads, holding one entry per CDR3 protein. The sample contains about 330,000 distinct CDR3 sequences, 8% of which appear only once. Their specific antigens are unknown. Sequencing used blood, either unsorted or a sorted T cell fraction (not recorded which). These receptors came from a male donor with ankylosing spondylitis.

The chain combines TRBV29-1 with TRBJ1-5, with unresolved D. The germline V gene has CDR1 SQVTM and CDR2 ANQGSEA. This CDR3 is 12 amino acids long. The CDR3 DNA reads TGCAACGCAGGCCAAGGCGATCAGCCCCAGCATTTT. Translating it yields CNAGQGDQPQHF. Based on the CDR3 plus reference TRBV29-1 and TRBJ1-5, the full variable domain is SAVISQKPSRDICQRGTSLTIQCQVDSQVTMMFWYRQQPGQSLTLIATANQGSEATYESGFVIDKFPISRPNLTFSTLTVSNMSPEDSSIYLCNAGQGDQPQHFGDGTRLSIL.

There are a few counts of this clonotype. The V and J genes are TRBV2 and TRBJ2-5, with TRBD1 identical over 9 bases. V shed 7 bases, J shed 5 bases, and the junction held 11 bases outside the gene matches. CDR1 SNHLY and CDR2 FYNNEI come from the germline V gene. CDR3 length: 15 residues. DNA for the CDR3: TGTGCCAGCATTCCATACAGGGGGCAAAGGGAGACCCAGTACTTC. It specifies CASIPYRGQRETQYF.

This clonotype was observed a handful of times. The chain joins TRBV29-1 to TRBJ1-4, with D uncertain. V lost 1 base and J 8 bases, leaving 11 bases between the germline ends. In germline, CDR1 is SQVTM, CDR2 ANQGSEA. This CDR3 has 13 amino acids. The CDR3 protein is CSVEVSPGEKLFF. CDR3 DNA: TGCAGCGTTGAAGTTTCACCCGGGGAAAAACTGTTTTTT. Using reference TRBV29-1 and TRBJ1-4 for the parts outside the CDR3, the full variable domain is SAVISQKPSRDICQRGTSLTIQCQVDSQVTMMFWYRQQPGQSLTLIATANQGSEATYESGFVIDKFPISRPNLTFSTLTVSNMSPEDSSIYLCSVEVSPGEKLFFGSGTQLSVL.

This clonotype was counted ten times or more. The genes are TRBV5-1 and TRBJ2-3; a weak D match, TRBD2 (8 bases). V was pared by 6 bases and J by 4 bases, with 15 bases between. This CDR3 region has 14 residues. Germline V lookup: CDR1 SGHRS, CDR2 YFSETQ. The DNA for the CDR3 is TGCGCCAGCAACCCGGGAGGGGGCTCAGATACGCAGTATTTT. Protein product: CASNPGGGSDTQYF.

This clonotype was picked up a small number of times. The chain has TRBV20-1 and TRBJ1-5, with D uncertain. The CDR3 spans 14 residues. The V and J ends lost 0 bases and 4 bases respectively, with 10 bases between them. In germline, CDR1 is DFQATT, CDR2 SNEGSKA (reference sequence). The CDR3 loop reads CSARDRTGNQPQHF. CDR3 coding DNA: TGCAGTGCTAGAGATCGGACGGGGAATCAGCCCCAGCATTTT.

The chain combines TRBV3-1 with TRBJ1-1, with a possible D match to TRBD1 (6 bases). CDR1 LGHDT and CDR2 YNNKEL come from the germline V gene (reference sequence). The CDR3 length is 16 residues. Trimming left V 4 bases short and J 2 bases short, with 17 bases between. The CDR3 coding sequence is TGTGCCAGCAGCCCCTTTTTGACAGGCGGCAACACTGAAGCTTTCTTT. Translated, it gives CASSPFLTGGNTEAFF.

This chain uses TRBV29-1 with TRBJ2-1; D gene unclear. This CDR3 is built from 16 residues. Trimming stripped 6 bases from V and 0 bases from J, with 18 bases between. Looked up from germline, CDR1 is SQVTM and CDR2 is ANQGSEA. The chain's CDR3 is CSVPPLVPSSYNEQFF. The CDR3 DNA reads TGCAGCGTCCCCCCGTTAGTGCCAAGCTCCTACAATGAGCAGTTCTTC.